The present entry profiles one TCR beta chain with its context. This CDR3 is built from 15 residues. The V gene's germline CDR1 is SGHVS and CDR2 FNYEAQ. Trimming removed 2 bases from V and 0 bases from J, with 11 bases in between. These data originate in a study of T-cell reconstitution after alpha-beta-depleted transplantation in children. A TCRbeta library incorporating unique molecular identifiers was prepared. TCRdb fed the PCR reads into MiXCR, producing one record per CDR3 protein. The sample records roughly 200,000 distinct CDR3 sequences, around 9.5% being singletons. This receptor was taken from a human donor who donated a stem cell graft to a child with acute lymphoblastic leukemia. The V call is TRBV7-6, the J call TRBJ2-7; the D is unclear. The sample was PBMCs from the stem cell graft donor, taken from the stem cell graft. CDR3 nucleotides: TGTGCCAGCAGCTTAACTGGCATTAGCTCCTACGAGCAGTACTTC. Translating gives CASSLTGISSYEQYF.